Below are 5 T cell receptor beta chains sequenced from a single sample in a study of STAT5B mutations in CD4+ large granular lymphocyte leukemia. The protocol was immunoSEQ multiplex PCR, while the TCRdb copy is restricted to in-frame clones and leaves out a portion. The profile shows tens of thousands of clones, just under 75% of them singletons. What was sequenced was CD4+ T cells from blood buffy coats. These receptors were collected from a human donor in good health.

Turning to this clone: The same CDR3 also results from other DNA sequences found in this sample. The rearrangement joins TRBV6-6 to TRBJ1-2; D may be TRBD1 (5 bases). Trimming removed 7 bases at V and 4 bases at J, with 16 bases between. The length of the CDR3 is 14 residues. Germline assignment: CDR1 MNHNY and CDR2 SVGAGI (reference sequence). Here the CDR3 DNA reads TGTGCCAGCACTTCCCGCGGGGCGGCCTATGGCTACACCTTC. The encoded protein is CASTSRGAAYGYTF.

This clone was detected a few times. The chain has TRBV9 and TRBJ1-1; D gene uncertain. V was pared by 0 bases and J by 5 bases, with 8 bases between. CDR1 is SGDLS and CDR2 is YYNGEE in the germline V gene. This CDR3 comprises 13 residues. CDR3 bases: TGTGCCAGCAGCGTAGAGTGGGGAACTGAAGCTTTCTTT. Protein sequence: CASSVEWGTEAFF.

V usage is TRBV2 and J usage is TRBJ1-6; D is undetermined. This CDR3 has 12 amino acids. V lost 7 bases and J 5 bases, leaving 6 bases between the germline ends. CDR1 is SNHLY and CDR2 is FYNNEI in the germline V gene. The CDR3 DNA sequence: TGTGCCAGCATGATAAATAATTCACCCCTCCACTTT. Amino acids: CASMINNSPLHF. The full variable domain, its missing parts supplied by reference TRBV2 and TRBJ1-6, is EPEVTQTPSHQVTQMGQEVILRCVPISNHLYFYWYRQILGQKVEFLVSFYNNEISEKSEIFDDQFSVERPDGSNFTLKIRSTKLEDSAMYFCASMINNSPLHFGNGTRLTVT.

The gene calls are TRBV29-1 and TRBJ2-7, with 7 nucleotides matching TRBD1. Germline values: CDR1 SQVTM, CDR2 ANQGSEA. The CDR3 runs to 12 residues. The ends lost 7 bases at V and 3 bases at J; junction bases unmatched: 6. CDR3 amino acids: CSAGQSYYEQYF. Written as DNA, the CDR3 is TGCAGCGCGGGACAGAGCTACTACGAGCAGTACTTC.

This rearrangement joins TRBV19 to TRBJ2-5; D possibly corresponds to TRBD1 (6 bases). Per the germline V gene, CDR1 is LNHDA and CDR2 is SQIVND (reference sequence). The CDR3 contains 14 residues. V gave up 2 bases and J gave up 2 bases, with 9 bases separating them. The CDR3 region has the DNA TGTGCCAGTAGTATATCGACAGGACAAGAGACCCAGTACTTC. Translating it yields CASSISTGQETQYF.